Listed below are T cell receptor beta chains from one sample, sequenced in a study of CD4 T cells in relation to SARS-CoV-2 and coronaviruses. Their target antigens are unknown. Here immunoSEQ multiplex PCR was the method, and the copy in TCRdb shows in-frame clones only, minus some. The data show more than 15,000 clones, with 79% seen just once and 9.5% to 13% held by the top ten. What was sequenced was CD4+ T cells from PBMCs, cultured in vitro. The receptors stem from a human donor in good health. Each CDR3 is given with its conserved first and last residue. Each record gives: V gene, clone size, J gene, D gene, CDR3 length, CDR3 protein, CDR3 DNA. D genes are given only for firm matches. Expanded clones get a size class; other rows say once, few or many, or leave the size out.

V: TRBV2; size: -; J: TRBJ1-2; D: -; length: 13; CDR3: CASSEGQHYGYTF; DNA: TGTGCCAGCAGTGAAGGCCAGCACTATGGCTACACCTTC
V: TRBV11-2; size: -; J: TRBJ2-1; D: -; length: 17; CDR3: CASSLGPGVSSYNEQFF; DNA: TGTGCCAGCAGCTTAGGTCCGGGTGTGAGCTCCTACAATGAGCAGTTCTTC
V: TRBV19; size: -; J: TRBJ2-2; D: -; length: 16; CDR3: CASRTDGGGFTGELFF; DNA: TGTGCCAGTAGGACGGATGGCGGGGGCTTCACCGGGGAGCTGTTTTTT
V: TRBV19; size: -; J: TRBJ1-4; D: -; length: 15; CDR3: CASSTTSAGVTKLFF; DNA: TGTGCCAGTAGCACCACGTCTGCAGGGGTTACCAAACTGTTTTTT
V: TRBV9; size: few; J: TRBJ2-2; D: TRBD1; length: 17; CDR3: CASSALSGTGVVGELFF; DNA: TGTGCCAGCAGCGCTTTATCCGGGACAGGGGTGGTCGGGGAGCTGTTTTTT
V: TRBV21-1; size: -; J: TRBJ2-7; D: -; length: 17; CDR3: CASSKKKGQGGFYEQYF; DNA: TGTGCCAGCAGCAAAAAAAAGGGACAGGGGGGTTTCTACGAGCAGTACTTC
V: TRBV2; size: -; J: TRBJ2-7; D: -; length: 16; CDR3: CASSLQGSRSGYEQYF; DNA: TGTGCCAGCAGTCTCCAAGGGTCCCGAAGTGGGTACGAGCAGTACTTC
V: TRBV27; size: few; J: TRBJ2-5; D: TRBD1; length: 15; CDR3: CASSRRTGFRETQYF; DNA: TGTGCCAGCAGTCGGAGGACAGGGTTCCGAGAGACCCAGTACTTC
V: TRBV6-2/TRBV6-3; size: -; J: TRBJ1-2; D: -; length: 11; CDR3: CASSHPGGYTF; DNA: TGTGCCAGCAGCCACCCGGGGGGCTACACCTTC
V: TRBV6-6; size: -; J: TRBJ2-7; D: -; length: 14; CDR3: CASSFRPFTYEQYF; DNA: TGTGCCAGCAGTTTCAGGCCCTTTACCTACGAGCAGTACTTC
V: TRBV6-2/TRBV6-3; size: -; J: TRBJ2-1; D: TRBD2; length: 15; CDR3: CASSYNRAGGNEQFF; DNA: TGTGCCAGCAGTTACAATAGGGCGGGAGGCAATGAGCAGTTCTTC
V: TRBV5-1; size: -; J: TRBJ1-3; D: -; length: 16; CDR3: CASSLERQASGNTIYF; DNA: TGCGCCAGCAGCTTGGAACGACAGGCCTCTGGAAACACCATATATTTT
V: TRBV5-4; size: -; J: TRBJ1-1; D: -; length: 14; CDR3: CASSLATLNTEAFF; DNA: TGTGCCAGCAGCTTGGCGACACTAAACACTGAAGCTTTCTTT
V: TRBV27; size: -; J: TRBJ2-3; D: -; length: 16; CDR3: CASSLSGQWGTDTQYF; DNA: TGTGCCAGCAGTTTATCGGGACAATGGGGCACAGATACGCAGTATTTT
V: TRBV9; size: -; J: TRBJ1-1; D: TRBD1; length: 14; CDR3: CASSTGQGRTEAFF; DNA: TGTGCCAGCAGCACGGGACAGGGTAGAACTGAAGCTTTCTTT
V: TRBV3-1/TRBV3-2; size: -; J: TRBJ2-7; D: TRBD1; length: 13; CDR3: CASSQDIQGEQYF; DNA: TGTGCCAGCAGCCAAGATATCCAGGGGGAACAGTACTTC
V: TRBV11-3; size: -; J: TRBJ2-2; D: TRBD1; length: 16; CDR3: CASSLEATGSTRELFF; DNA: TGTGCCAGCAGCTTAGAGGCGACAGGGTCCACCCGGGAGCTGTTTTTT
V: TRBV15; size: once; J: TRBJ1-1; D: TRBD1; length: 14; CDR3: CATSRGDRGSEAFF; DNA: TGTGCCACCAGCAGAGGGGACAGGGGATCTGAAGCTTTCTTT
V: TRBV18; size: few; J: TRBJ1-3; D: -; length: 15; CDR3: CASSPPDPSGNTIYF; DNA: TGTGCCAGCTCACCACCGGACCCCTCTGGAAACACCATATATTTT
V: TRBV12-3/TRBV12-4; size: -; J: TRBJ1-2; D: -; length: 13; CDR3: CASSLGRVDGYTF; DNA: TGTGCCAGCAGTTTAGGCAGGGTGGATGGCTACACCTTC
V: TRBV7-2; size: few; J: TRBJ2-3; D: TRBD2; length: 17; CDR3: CASSAGLAGGMLDTQYF; DNA: TGTGCCAGCAGCGCGGGACTAGCGGGGGGGATGTTGGATACGCAGTATTTT
V: TRBV4-2; size: -; J: TRBJ2-5; D: TRBD2; length: 15; CDR3: CASSQDRGGQETQYF; DNA: TGTGCCAGCAGCCAAGATAGGGGAGGGCAAGAGACCCAGTACTTC
V: TRBV6-2/TRBV6-3; size: -; J: TRBJ1-1; D: TRBD1; length: 15; CDR3: CASSFSGTGITEAFF; DNA: TGTGCCAGCAGTTTTTCCGGGACAGGGATTACTGAAGCTTTCTTT
V: TRBV5-4; size: -; J: TRBJ2-5; D: -; length: 11; CDR3: CASSFGETQYF; DNA: TGTGCCAGCAGCTTTGGAGAGACCCAGTACTTC
V: TRBV18; size: once; J: TRBJ1-2; D: -; length: 12; CDR3: CASSPGIYGYTF; DNA: TGTGCCAGCTCACCCGGGATCTATGGCTACACCTTC
V: TRBV30; size: -; J: TRBJ1-5; D: -; length: 16; CDR3: CAWSETRVADNQPQHF; DNA: TGTGCCTGGAGTGAGACCAGGGTGGCGGACAATCAGCCCCAGCATTTT
V: TRBV28; size: -; J: TRBJ2-5; D: TRBD1; length: 15; CDR3: CASSLIGQGAETQYF; DNA: TGTGCCAGCAGTTTGATTGGACAGGGGGCTGAGACCCAGTACTTC
V: TRBV7-2; size: -; J: TRBJ2-1; D: -; length: 13; CDR3: CASRGALYNEQFF; DNA: TGTGCCTCACGGGGGGCCCTGTACAATGAGCAGTTCTTC
V: TRBV4-3; size: -; J: TRBJ1-1; D: -; length: 15; CDR3: CASSQELSPYTEAFF; DNA: TGCGCCAGCAGCCAAGAGTTGTCACCCTACACTGAAGCTTTCTTT
V: TRBV7-2; size: few; J: TRBJ1-2; D: -; length: 14; CDR3: CASSLQEQNYGYTF; DNA: TGTGCCAGCAGCTTACAGGAGCAAAACTATGGCTACACCTTC
V: TRBV18; size: medium-sized; J: TRBJ1-6; D: TRBD1; length: 16; CDR3: CASSPQQGAGNSPLHF; DNA: TGTGCCAGCTCACCACAACAGGGGGCAGGCAATTCACCCCTCCACTTT
V: TRBV6-6; size: -; J: TRBJ2-2; D: TRBD1; length: 15; CDR3: CASRKTGGDTGELFF; DNA: TGTGCCAGCAGAAAAACAGGGGGCGACACCGGGGAGCTGTTTTTT
V: TRBV18; size: -; J: TRBJ2-7; D: -; length: 14; CDR3: CASSPSTNTYEQYF; DNA: TGTGCCAGCTCACCTTCCACGAACACCTACGAGCAGTACTTC
V: TRBV6-5; size: -; J: TRBJ2-1; D: -; length: 14; CDR3: CASSYSTVGNEQFF; DNA: TGTGCCAGCAGTTACTCGACCGTCGGCAATGAGCAGTTCTTC
V: TRBV2; size: few; J: TRBJ1-2; D: -; length: 16; CDR3: CASSEANGVRGYGYTF; DNA: TGTGCCAGCAGTGAAGCGAACGGGGTACGGGGCTATGGCTACACCTTC
V: TRBV6-1; size: few; J: TRBJ1-5; D: TRBD1; length: 17; CDR3: CASSERVFVDRGQPQHF; DNA: TGTGCCAGCAGTGAAAGAGTCTTTGTCGACAGGGGACAGCCCCAGCATTTT
V: TRBV7-8; size: -; J: TRBJ2-7; D: TRBD1; length: 15; CDR3: CASSTQTGGGDEQYF; DNA: TGTGCCAGCAGCACCCAGACAGGGGGCGGGGACGAGCAGTACTTC
V: TRBV29-1; size: -; J: TRBJ2-1; D: -; length: 16; CDR3: CSVDFLQRGGRDEQFF; DNA: TGCAGCGTTGATTTCCTCCAGAGGGGGGGCCGGGATGAGCAGTTCTTC
V: TRBV10-3; size: -; J: TRBJ1-1; D: -; length: 14; CDR3: CAIRGIGGNTEAFF; DNA: TGTGCCATCAGGGGGATTGGGGGAAACACTGAAGCTTTCTTT
V: TRBV18; size: -; J: TRBJ2-5; D: -; length: 13; CDR3: CASSPPSQETQYF; DNA: TGTGCCAGCTCACCACCCTCCCAAGAGACCCAGTACTTC
V: TRBV2; size: -; J: TRBJ2-5; D: -; length: 12; CDR3: CASKGPQETQYF; DNA: TGTGCCAGCAAGGGTCCACAAGAGACCCAGTACTTC
V: TRBV4-3; size: -; J: TRBJ2-2; D: -; length: 17; CDR3: CASSLNPGRSDTGELFF; DNA: TGCGCCAGCAGCTTGAACCCGGGGCGGTCTGACACCGGGGAGCTGTTTTTT
V: TRBV4-2; size: -; J: TRBJ2-3; D: -; length: 16; CDR3: CASSQNRGGSTDTQYF; DNA: TGTGCCAGCAGCCAAAATCGAGGCGGGAGCACAGATACGCAGTATTTT
V: TRBV21-1; size: -; J: TRBJ2-5; D: -; length: 13; CDR3: CASSNRDQETQYF; DNA: TGTGCCAGCAGCAACCGGGACCAAGAGACCCAGTACTTC
V: TRBV7-9; size: few; J: TRBJ2-7; D: -; length: 16; CDR3: CASSLEVWGGRNEQYF; DNA: TGTGCCAGCAGCTTAGAAGTCTGGGGTGGCAGGAACGAGCAGTACTTC
V: TRBV4-2; size: -; J: TRBJ2-5; D: TRBD2; length: 15; CDR3: CASSSTSGGGETQYF; DNA: TGTGCCAGCAGCTCCACTAGCGGGGGAGGGGAGACCCAGTACTTC
V: TRBV6-2/TRBV6-3; size: -; J: TRBJ2-7; D: -; length: 15; CDR3: CASSLSEGSYYEQYF; DNA: TGTGCCAGCAGTCTTTCGGAGGGATCTTACTACGAGCAGTACTTC
V: TRBV4-3; size: -; J: TRBJ2-1; D: TRBD1; length: 15; CDR3: CASSLGTASYNEQFF; DNA: TGCGCCAGCAGCCTTGGGACAGCCTCCTACAATGAGCAGTTCTTC
V: TRBV18; size: -; J: TRBJ2-3; D: -; length: 14; CDR3: CASSPPSSPDTQYF; DNA: TGTGCCAGCTCACCACCGTCTAGTCCAGATACGCAGTATTTT